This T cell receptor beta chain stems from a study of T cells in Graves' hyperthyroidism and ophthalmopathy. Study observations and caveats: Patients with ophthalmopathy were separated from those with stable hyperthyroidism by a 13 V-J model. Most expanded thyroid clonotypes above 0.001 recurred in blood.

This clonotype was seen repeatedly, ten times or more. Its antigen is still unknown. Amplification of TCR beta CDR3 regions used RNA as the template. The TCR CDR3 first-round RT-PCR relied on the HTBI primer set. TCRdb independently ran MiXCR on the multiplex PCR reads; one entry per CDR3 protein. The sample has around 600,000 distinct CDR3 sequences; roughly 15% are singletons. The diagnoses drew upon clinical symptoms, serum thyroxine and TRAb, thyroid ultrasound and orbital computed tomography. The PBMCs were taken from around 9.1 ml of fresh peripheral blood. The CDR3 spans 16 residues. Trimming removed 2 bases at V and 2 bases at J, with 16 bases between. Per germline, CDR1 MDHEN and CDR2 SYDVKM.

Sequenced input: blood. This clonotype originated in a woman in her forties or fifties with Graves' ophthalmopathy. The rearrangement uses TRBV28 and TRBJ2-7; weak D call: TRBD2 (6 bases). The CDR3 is CASSLPPGENTYEQYF. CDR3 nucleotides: TGTGCCAGCAGTTTACCCCCGGGGGAAAACACCTACGAGCAGTACTTC. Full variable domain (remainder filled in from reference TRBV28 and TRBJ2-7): DVKVTQSSRYLVKRTGEKVFLECVQDMDHENMFWYRQDPGLGLRLIYFSYDVKMKEKGDIPEGYSVSREKKERFSLILESASTNQTSMYLCASSLPPGENTYEQYFGPGTRLTVT.